The 8 T cell receptor beta chains below come from one sample, sequenced in a study of shared clonotypes between healthy human individuals. Method: immunoSEQ multiplex PCR; TCRdb's copy keeps in-frame clones and lacks some. The table lists 1.6 million or so clones, roughly 95% of them singletons. Sequencing used naive CD4+ T cells sorted from blood. Subset of the sample: CD45RA+ positively selected. All receptors come from a man aged 30-40 years in good health.

The chain combines TRBV28 with TRBJ1-2; perhaps TRBD1 as D (5 bases). The CDR3 length is 11 residues. The germline V and J ends were trimmed by 7 bases and 10 bases, with 13 bases remaining between them. Germline lookup yields CDR1 MDHEN and CDR2 SYDVKM. This CDR3 reads CASNNGAVYTF. The CDR3, as DNA: TGTGCCAGCAACAACGGGGCGGTCTACACCTTC.

Turning to this clone: Different DNA sequences within this sample yield the same CDR3. This chain links TRBV28 with TRBJ1-2; D ambiguous. Trimming cost V 3 bases and J 8 bases, with 7 bases left between them. This CDR3 region has 11 residues. Germline CDR1 reads MDHEN; CDR2 reads SYDVKM. In DNA form, the CDR3 reads TGTGCCAGCAGTTTCGCTGGCGGCTACACCTTC. Encoded protein: CASSFAGGYTF.

This chain connects TRBV10-1 to TRBJ2-1; no definite D call. There are 14 residues in the CDR3. In germline, CDR1 is WNHNN, CDR2 SYGVQD (reference sequence). V was pared by 6 bases and J by 7 bases, with 16 bases between. CDR3 in DNA: TGCGCCAGCAGCATCACGGGCCATGGGAATGAGCAGTTCTTC. This codes for CASSITGHGNEQFF.

The chain links TRBV5-1 to TRBJ1-1; D might be TRBD1 (5 bases). The germline V gene encodes CDR1 SGHRS and CDR2 YFSETQ. The CDR3 loop spans 15 amino acids. The ends were cut back, 5 bases at V and 7 bases at J, with 21 bases in the middle. The CDR3 region is CASRAPGGGNFEAFF. The CDR3, as DNA: TGCGCCAGCAGGGCCCCTGGCGGGGGTAACTTTGAAGCTTTCTTT.

J is TRBJ2-2 and V is TRBV9; no clear D gene. The V end lost 0 bases, the J end lost 4 bases, and 7 bases lay between the germline ends. CDR3 length equals 14 residues. Germline V gene sequence: CDR1 SGDLS, CDR2 YYNGEE. The CDR3 is CASSVEVATGELFF. The CDR3 DNA reads as TGTGCCAGCAGCGTAGAAGTAGCCACCGGGGAGCTGTTTTTT.

CDR3 coding DNA: TGTGCCAGCAGTATACTAGGACAGGGGGGGAATGAGCAGTTCTTC. Protein product: CASSILGQGGNEQFF. The rearrangement links TRBV2 to TRBJ2-1; 10 bases match TRBD1. CDR3 length equals 15 residues. In germline, CDR1 is SNHLY, CDR2 FYNNEI. V was clipped by 5 bases and J by 7 bases; unmatched bases: 8. Combining the CDR3 with reference TRBV2 and TRBJ2-1 gives the whole variable domain EPEVTQTPSHQVTQMGQEVILRCVPISNHLYFYWYRQILGQKVEFLVSFYNNEISEKSEIFDDQFSVERPDGSNFTLKIRSTKLEDSAMYFCASSILGQGGNEQFFGPGTRLTVL.

The chain links TRBV10-2 to TRBJ2-1, with 15 nucleotides matching TRBD2. CDR1 and CDR2 (germline): WSHSY, SAAADI. The CDR3 runs 16 residues. The V segment lost 2 bases and the J segment 9 bases; nucleotides outside the gene matches: 5. Written as DNA, the CDR3 is TGCGCCAGCAGTGAGCCAGGGACTAGCGGGAGGTTTGAGCAGTTCTTC. Encoded protein: CASSEPGTSGRFEQFF.

V usage is TRBV7-9 and J usage is TRBJ2-1, with 7 nucleotides matching TRBD2. V shed 5 bases and J 3 bases; nucleotides not matched to a gene: 7. CDR3 length: 15 amino acids. CDR1 and CDR2 (germline): SEHNR, FQNEAQ (reference sequence). The CDR3 DNA reads as TGTGCCAGCAGCCACCCTAGCGGATACTACAATGAGCAGTTCTTC. Translated: CASSHPSGYYNEQFF.